These 19 T cell receptor beta chains came from one sample sequenced in a study of Ad26.COV2.S vaccination and SARS-CoV-2 variants. This sample's treatment: some 19 received Ad26.COV2.S at low or high dose, single or two shots; about five received placebo; per-sample allocation not given. The samples were gathered on day 63 after the first injection of vaccine or placebo. Assay used: immunoSEQ multiplex PCR; TCRdb lists only in-frame clones, some missing. This sample has around 400,000 clones; 80% to 95% occur once, and the top ten carry 9% to 15%. This material consisted of peripheral blood, taken in a trial of Ad26.COV2.S vaccine versus placebo. These receptors all stem from a person between 18 and 60 years old who received the Ad26.COV2.S COVID-19 vaccine or a placebo.

V usage is TRBV30 and J usage is TRBJ2-7; D not certain. CDR1 GTSNPN and CDR2 SVGIG come from the germline V gene (reference sequence). V was cut by 2 bases and J by 2 bases, with 7 bases left in between. The CDR3 has 12 amino acids. This chain's CDR3 is CAWSLGTYEQYF. For the CDR3, the DNA is TGTGCCTGGAGTCTCGGCACCTACGAGCAGTACTTC.

The chain recombines TRBV27 with TRBJ2-7; D is uncertain. CDR3 size: 13 residues. Trimming left V 4 bases short and J 3 bases short, with 10 bases between. Germline CDR1 is MNHEY and CDR2 is SMNVEV (reference sequence). In DNA, the CDR3 is TGTGCCAGCAGTTCGGAAAGGAGCTACGAGCAGTACTTC. Protein: CASSSERSYEQYF.

This sequence joins TRBV15 and TRBJ2-3, with 9 bases that match TRBD2. The CDR3 length is 17 residues. In germline, CDR1 is LNHNV, CDR2 YYDKDF (reference sequence). V trimming: 0 bases; J trimming: 6 bases; junction bases outside the gene matches: 10. The CDR3 protein is CATSRDKREALRDTQYF. In nucleotides, the CDR3 is TGTGCCACCAGCAGAGATAAGCGGGAGGCCCTCCGGGATACGCAGTATTTT. Combining the CDR3 with reference TRBV15 and TRBJ2-3 gives the whole variable domain DAMVIQNPRYQVTQFGKPVTLSCSQTLNHNVMYWYQQKSSQAPKLLFHYYDKDFNNEADTPDNFQSRRPNTSFCFLDIRSPGLGDTAMYLCATSRDKREALRDTQYFGPGTRLTVL.

The chain recombines TRBV19 with TRBJ1-5; weak D call: TRBD1 (6 bases). Trimming stripped 6 bases from V and 7 bases from J, with 10 bases between. Looked up from germline, CDR1 is LNHDA and CDR2 is SQIVND (reference sequence). The CDR3 is 12 amino acids. CDR3 protein: CASSWGAQPQHF. CDR3 in DNA: TGTGCCAGTAGCTGGGGGGCCCAGCCCCAGCATTTT. Using reference TRBV19 and TRBJ1-5 for the parts outside the CDR3, the full variable domain is DGGITQSPKYLFRKEGQNVTLSCEQNLNHDAMYWYRQDPGQGLRLIYYSQIVNDFQKGDIAEGYSVSREKKESFPLTVTSAQKNPTAFYLCASSWGAQPQHFGDGTRLSIL.

The rearrangement links TRBV12-3 or TRBV12-4 to TRBJ1-1, with no clear D. This CDR3 region has 13 residues. Trimming took off 7 bases at V and 2 bases at J, with 11 bases between the two ends. The CDR3 sequence is CASIGPFNTEAFF. The CDR3, as DNA: TGTGCCAGCATCGGACCTTTTAACACTGAAGCTTTCTTT.

The chain couples TRBV10-3 to TRBJ2-1, with TRBD2 matching over 7 bases. V trimming: 4 bases; J trimming: 9 bases; junction bases outside the gene matches: 3. The CDR3 has 12 amino acids. Germline V CDR1 and CDR2: ENHRY, SYGVKD. This CDR3 is CAISGTRGEQFF. The CDR3 bases are TGTGCCATCAGTGGGACTAGAGGTGAGCAGTTCTTC.

In its sample, this clone was seen once. V gene TRBV6-2 or TRBV6-3 combines with J gene TRBJ2-5, with D tentatively TRBD2 (6 bases). Trimming took 4 bases from V and 5 from J, leaving 14 bases between them. This CDR3 spans 14 amino acids. Per germline, CDR1 MNHEY and CDR2 SVGEGT. The CDR3 here is CASSLSTGAETQYF. Written as DNA, the CDR3 is TGTGCCAGCAGTTTATCCACGGGAGCCGAGACCCAGTACTTC.

J is TRBJ2-1 and V is TRBV5-1, with TRBD2 matching 10 bases. The CDR3 consists of 15 residues. V lost 7 bases to trimming and J lost 4 bases; unmatched junction nucleotides: 8. Germline V gene lookup returns CDR1 SGHRS and CDR2 YFSETQ. CDR3 region: CASHPGTSEYNEQFF. The CDR3 nucleotides read TGCGCCAGCCACCCCGGGACTAGCGAGTACAATGAGCAGTTCTTC.

J is TRBJ2-2 and V is TRBV19; D perhaps matches TRBD2 (5 bases). Trimming took off 3 bases at V and 1 base at J, with 6 bases between the two ends. The CDR3 sequence is 14 residues long. Per germline, CDR1 LNHDA and CDR2 SQIVND (reference sequence). CDR3 nucleotides: TGTGCCAGTAGTATTAGCGAGAACACCGGGGAGCTGTTTTTT. Translation gives CASSISENTGELFF.

J is TRBJ1-4 and V is TRBV19; D remains ambiguous. Germline CDR1 LNHDA, CDR2 SQIVND (reference sequence). The CDR3 consists of 12 residues. The CDR3: CATDSTNEKLFF. The CDR3 coding sequence is TGTGCTACGGACTCAACTAATGAAAAACTGTTTTTT.

V usage is TRBV27 and J usage is TRBJ1-2; D not certain. Trimming stripped 10 bases from V and 8 bases from J, with 14 bases between. CDR1 and CDR2 from the germline V gene are MNHEY and SMNVEV (reference sequence). The CDR3 sequence is 11 residues long. The CDR3, as DNA: TGTGCCATGCAAAACCCGGAAGGCTACACCTTC. As protein: CAMQNPEGYTF.

This chain uses TRBV3-1 (or the pseudogene TRBV3-2) with TRBJ1-2; no definite D call. CDR1 is LGHDT, CDR2 YNNKEL, per germline (reference sequence). Deletions cut 0 bases from V and 9 bases from J, with 14 bases between. The CDR3 is 14 residues long. The CDR3 spells CASSQDLIPGRYTF. Written as DNA, the CDR3 is TGTGCCAGCAGCCAAGACCTAATTCCCGGCCGCTACACCTTC.

The chain links TRBV5-4 to TRBJ2-1; 10 nucleotides align to TRBD1. The CDR3 loop spans 15 amino acids. V was clipped by 4 bases and J by 7 bases; unmatched bases: 8. Germline lookup yields CDR1 SGHNT and CDR2 YYREEE (reference sequence). The CDR3 DNA sequence: TGTGCCAGCAGCGCTGGACAGGGGGAATTTAATGAGCAGTTCTTC. It yields the protein CASSAGQGEFNEQFF.

The gene calls are TRBV28 and TRBJ1-6; D is perhaps TRBD1 (5 bases). V was cut by 5 bases and J by 5 bases, with 10 bases left in between. CDR1 MDHEN and CDR2 SYDVKM come from the germline V gene. There are 14 residues in the CDR3. The CDR3 coding sequence is TGTGCCAGCAGTCGCCCAGGGAATAATTCACCCCTCCACTTT. This gives the protein CASSRPGNNSPLHF.

CDR3 protein: CASSEAALAGYNEQFF. The CDR3 DNA sequence: TGTGCCAGCAGTGAAGCGGCGCTAGCGGGATACAATGAGCAGTTCTTC. V and J are TRBV6-1 and TRBJ2-1; 9 bases map to TRBD2. Trimming at V came to 0 bases and at J to 4 bases, leaving 4 bases not matched to a gene. CDR1 is MNHNS, CDR2 SASEGT, per germline. The CDR3 is made up of 16 amino acids.

This clone occurred many times. This chain uses TRBV6-2 or TRBV6-3 with TRBJ2-5, with D possibly TRBD1 on 6 matching bases. This CDR3 region has 13 residues. Trimming left V 5 bases short and J 5 bases short, with 12 bases between. Per the germline V gene, CDR1 is MNHEY and CDR2 is SVGEGT. In DNA, the CDR3 is TGTGCCAGCAGTCGGACAGTAGAGGAGACCCAGTACTTC. As protein: CASSRTVEETQYF.

This clone was detected a few times. This sequence joins TRBV7-3 and TRBJ1-1; D is undetermined. The CDR3 loop spans 14 amino acids. Germline V gene sequence: CDR1 SGHTA, CDR2 FQGTGA. V lost 2 bases and J lost 6, with 13 bases in between. For the CDR3, the DNA is TGTGCCAGCAGCTTAGGTACGGCTAGCGCTGAAGCTTTCTTT. Translating it yields CASSLGTASAEAFF.

This chain links TRBV27 with TRBJ1-5; no clear D. V dropped 3 bases and J dropped 0 bases, with 9 bases sitting between them. CDR1 MNHEY and CDR2 SMNVEV come from the germline V gene (reference sequence). This CDR3 is built from 15 residues. CDR3 sequence reads: CASSLWGDSNQPQHF. CDR3 in DNA: TGTGCCAGCAGTTTGTGGGGTGATAGCAATCAGCCCCAGCATTTT.

This chain uses TRBV7-9 with TRBJ1-6, with unresolved D. Germline V CDR1 and CDR2: SEHNR, FQNEAQ (reference sequence). This CDR3 is 18 amino acids long. Trimming left V 1 base short and J 6 bases short, with 19 bases between. The CDR3: CASSLDRVRGRSNSPLHF. As DNA, the CDR3 is TGTGCCAGCAGCTTAGACCGGGTTCGTGGCAGGAGTAATTCACCCCTCCACTTT.